The 27 T cell receptor beta chains below come from one sample, sequenced in a study of response to subunit inactivated influenza vaccine. TCRdb ran MiXCR on the RT-PCR reads and lists one entry per CDR3 protein. The sample lists approximately 290,000 distinct CDR3 sequences; roughly 22% were seen once. Sequencing was performed on PBMCs from blood, taken 21 months after vaccination. The receptors derive from a man aged 50 to 75 who received an inactivated influenza vaccine.

The chain joins TRBV18 to TRBJ1-1; possibly TRBD1 for D (6 bases). CDR1 and CDR2 from the germline V gene are KGHSH and LQKENI. The CDR3 is made up of 15 amino acids. The V end lost 5 bases, the J end lost 2 bases, and 15 bases lay between the germline ends. The CDR3 coding sequence is TGTGCCAGCTCAAAAGTCTCGGGACAAAACACTGAAGCTTTCTTT. Its protein is CASSKVSGQNTEAFF.

The chain uses TRBV12-3 or TRBV12-4 and TRBJ2-4; D remains ambiguous. The ends were cut back, 6 bases at V and 13 bases at J, with 16 bases in the middle. There are 12 residues in the CDR3. In DNA form, the CDR3 reads TGTGCCAGCAGCCAGACCCCCGGCTCGCAGTACTTC. Translating gives CASSQTPGSQYF.

This clonotype was recorded a few times. This likely comes from a read error, as the CDR3 has no conserved phenylalanine or tryptophan at its end. The genes are TRBV20-1 and TRBJ1-6; 7 nucleotides line up with TRBD1. Germline trimming cut 6 bases from V and 0 bases from J; bases unmatched to any gene: 8. The CDR3 runs 16 residues. Germline CDR1 is DFQATT and CDR2 is SNEGSKA (reference sequence). The CDR3 is CSARQGSDSYNSPLHL. In nucleotides, the CDR3 is TGCAGTGCGAGACAGGGATCAGACTCCTATAATTCACCCCTCCACCTT.

Only a few counts were recorded for this clonotype. The chain uses TRBV6-2 or TRBV6-3 and TRBJ2-1, with 14 nucleotides matching TRBD2. CDR3 length equals 15 residues. The J segment lost 9 bases and the V segment lost 6 bases, leaving 7 bases of the junction unmatched. Germline CDR1 reads MNHEY; CDR2 reads SVGEGT. In DNA form, the CDR3 reads TGTGCCAGCAGCCCGGGACTAGCGGGAGTTAGTGAGCAGTTCTTC. As protein: CASSPGLAGVSEQFF.

CDR3 in DNA: TGTGCCAGCAGCTTATCCGGGACAAGAGATACGCAGTATTTT. Amino acids: CASSLSGTRDTQYF. The rearrangement joins TRBV11-2 to TRBJ2-3, with a tentative D call TRBD1 (6 bases). Germline V gene sequence: CDR1 SGHAT, CDR2 FQNNGV. With 2 bases removed from V and 5 bases from J, the gap between germline ends came to 11 bases. The CDR3 is made up of 14 amino acids.

Concerning this clonotype: This likely comes from a read error, as the CDR3 has no conserved phenylalanine or tryptophan at its end. The chain combines TRBV9 with TRBJ1-4; 7 nucleotides align to TRBD1. V shed 4 bases and J 8 bases; nucleotides not matched to a gene: 11. CDR3 length: 15 amino acids. Germline V gene sequence: CDR1 SGDLS, CDR2 YYNGEE. Written as DNA, the CDR3 is TGTGCCAGCAGCTTCCGGACAGGATGGGACGAAAAACTGTTTTCT. Protein sequence: CASSFRTGWDEKLFS.

This clonotype was detected only a few times. The chain uses TRBV6-5 and TRBJ1-5; the D is unclear. Germline CDR1 and CDR2: MNHEY and SVGAGI. V lost 5 bases and J lost 6, with 11 bases in between. There are 13 residues in the CDR3. CDR3 DNA: TGTGCCAGCAGTCAACTCGAGGCTCAGCCCCAGCATTTT. The encoded protein is CASSQLEAQPQHF.

This clonotype has only a few counts. Here the CDR3 reads CSARATAGGYNEQFF. DNA of the CDR3: TGCAGTGCTAGAGCAACAGCGGGGGGCTACAATGAGCAGTTCTTC. This chain connects TRBV20-1 to TRBJ2-1; TRBD2 agrees at 9 bases. The trim removed 1 base at V and 3 bases at J, leaving 4 bases unmatched. The CDR3 is 15 residues long. Germline values: CDR1 DFQATT, CDR2 SNEGSKA (reference sequence).

This chain joins TRBV30 and TRBJ2-1; 9 positions agree with TRBD1. J was trimmed by 2 bases and V by 3 bases; bases with no gene match: 8. There are 16 residues in the CDR3. The germline gives CDR1 GTSNPN, CDR2 SVGIG (reference sequence). The CDR3 coding sequence is TGTGCCTGGAGCCGGGGACAGGGAATCACCTACAATGAGCAGTTCTTC. Protein product: CAWSRGQGITYNEQFF.

In its sample, this clonotype was seen many times. The rearrangement links TRBV4-3 to TRBJ1-6; maybe TRBD1 (5 bases). The CDR3 is made up of 15 amino acids. V was trimmed by 6 bases and J by 2 bases, leaving 11 bases between them. Looked up from germline, CDR1 is LGHNA and CDR2 is YSLEER. The CDR3 coding sequence is TGCGCCAGCAGTAATCGGGGGACCTATAATTCACCCCTCCACTTT. This encodes CASSNRGTYNSPLHF.

This chain joins TRBV9 and TRBJ2-1, with a possible D match to TRBD2 (5 bases). Trimming shortened V by 0 bases and J by 9 bases, and 10 bases separated the two germline ends. From germline, CDR1 is SGDLS and CDR2 YYNGEE. The CDR3 covers 13 residues. The CDR3 loop reads CASSVEASSEQFF. The CDR3 nucleotides read TGTGCCAGCAGCGTAGAGGCTAGCAGTGAGCAGTTCTTC.

This clonotype has just a few counts. The V gene is TRBV4-3, the J gene TRBJ1-1; maybe TRBD1 (6 bases). Germline CDR1 LGHNA, CDR2 YSLEER. V was cut by 2 bases and J by 1 base, with 17 bases left in between. This CDR3 has 17 residues. The CDR3 loop reads CASSQSPKGQANTEAFF. In DNA, the CDR3 is TGCGCCAGCAGCCAATCCCCGAAGGGACAAGCGAACACTGAAGCTTTCTTT.

This clonotype came up many times. The V and J genes are TRBV3-1 and TRBJ1-2; no clear D. V dropped 4 bases and J dropped 1 base, with 10 bases sitting between them. The CDR3 totals 14 residues. Germline V CDR1 and CDR2: LGHDT, YNNKEL (reference sequence). This CDR3 is CASSRTVLNYGYTF. CDR3 DNA sequence: TGTGCCAGCAGCCGTACAGTCCTTAACTATGGCTACACCTTC.

This clonotype was detected ten times or more. The genes are TRBV24-1 and TRBJ1-1, with D unclear. The CDR3 contains 13 residues. V was trimmed by 4 bases and J by 3 bases, leaving 8 bases between them. Germline lookup yields CDR1 KGHDR and CDR2 SFDVKD. This CDR3 is CATSDPDYTEAFF. In nucleotides, the CDR3 is TGTGCCACCAGTGACCCGGACTACACTGAAGCTTTCTTT.

The chain joins TRBV15 to TRBJ2-4; D unclear. Trimming cost V 0 bases and J 0 bases, with 6 bases left between them. CDR1 is LNHNV and CDR2 is YYDKDF in the germline V gene (reference sequence). The CDR3 runs to 15 residues. In DNA form, the CDR3 reads TGTGCCACCAGCAGAGATGGGTTAGCCAAAAACATTCAGTACTTC. Translation: CATSRDGLAKNIQYF. The full variable domain, in which reference TRBV15 and TRBJ2-4 provide the parts outside the CDR3, is DAMVIQNPRYQVTQFGKPVTLSCSQTLNHNVMYWYQQKSSQAPKLLFHYYDKDFNNEADTPDNFQSRRPNTSFCFLDIRSPGLGDTAMYLCATSRDGLAKNIQYFGAGTRLSVL.

The CDR3 coding sequence is TGTGCCAGCAGTGAAGGTTGGACTGAAGCTTTCTTT. Its protein product is CASSEGWTEAFF. The chain couples TRBV25-1 to TRBJ1-1; D is unresolved. The V and J ends lost 2 bases and 5 bases respectively, with 6 bases between them. This CDR3 is built from 12 residues. Per germline, CDR1 MGHDK and CDR2 SYGVNS. Combining the CDR3 with reference TRBV25-1 and TRBJ1-1 gives the whole variable domain EADIYQTPRYLVIGTGKKITLECSQTMGHDKMYWYQQDPGMELHLIHYSYGVNSTEKGDLSSESTVSRIRTEHFPLTLESARPSHTSQYLCASSEGWTEAFFGQGTRLTVV.

This clonotype was seen a handful of times. V gene TRBV30 combines with J gene TRBJ1-3; 7 bases map to TRBD1. There are 13 residues in the CDR3. Germline V gene data show CDR1 as GTSNPN and CDR2 as SVGIG (reference sequence). V shed 4 bases and J 0 bases; nucleotides not matched to a gene: 0. The CDR3 protein is CAWTGGSGNTIYF. CDR3 in DNA: TGTGCCTGGACAGGGGGCTCTGGAAACACCATATATTTT.

The chain combines TRBV5-1 with TRBJ1-2; 8 nucleotides line up with TRBD1. The CDR3 consists of 14 residues. Trimming took 4 bases from V and 5 from J; bases not matched to a gene: 7. Germline-derived CDR1 and CDR2 are SGHRS and YFSETQ. The CDR3 sequence: CASSPMGTGYGYTF. In nucleotides, the CDR3 is TGCGCCAGCAGCCCAATGGGGACAGGTTATGGCTACACCTTC. Using reference TRBV5-1 and TRBJ1-2 for the parts outside the CDR3, the full variable domain is KAGVTQTPRYLIKTRGQQVTLSCSPISGHRSVSWYQQTPGQGLQFLFEYFSETQRNKGNFPGRFSGRQFSNSRSEMNVSTLELGDSALYLCASSPMGTGYGYTFGSGTRLTVV.

Note on this clonotype: This may arise from a read error, as a much more abundant clone is one base away. The rearrangement joins TRBV5-1 to TRBJ2-4, with TRBD1 as a possible D gene (6 bases). Germline V lookup: CDR1 SGHRS, CDR2 YFSETQ. The CDR3 spans 15 residues. Trimming took 1 base from V and 12 from J, leaving 20 bases between them. The DNA for the CDR3 is TGCGCCAGCAGCTTGCGGACAGATGGGCTGGGCACTCAGTACTTC. It translates to CASSLRTDGLGTQYF.

The table lists this clonotype with a few counts. The genes are TRBV28 and TRBJ2-7; TRBD2 aligns across 11 bases. CDR1 and CDR2 (germline): MDHEN, SYDVKM. The junction had 24 bases not matched to a gene; V was cut back by 6 bases and J by 5 bases. CDR3 length equals 20 residues. CDR3 DNA sequence: TGTGCCAGCAGCTACCCCTCCCGCTCGACTAGCGGGACAAGGGACAACGAGCAGTACTTC. As protein: CASSYPSRSTSGTRDNEQYF.

This clonotype was seen more than once but under ten times. This chain links TRBV7-2 with TRBJ1-2; 8 nucleotides line up with TRBD1. CDR3 size: 16 residues. The germline V gene encodes CDR1 SGHTA and CDR2 FQGNSA. Trimming removed 4 bases from V and 3 bases from J; junction bases left unmatched: 10. The CDR3 region has the DNA TGTGCCAGCAGCTCAGGCGGGACAGGAAATCACTATGGCTACACCTTC. Translated: CASSSGGTGNHYGYTF.

This clonotype was seen a handful of times. V gene TRBV5-5 combines with J gene TRBJ1-5, with TRBD1 matching over 7 bases. Germline V gene lookup returns CDR1 SGHKS and CDR2 YYEKEE (reference sequence). V shed 4 bases and J 7 bases; nucleotides not matched to a gene: 8. This CDR3 has 14 amino acids. The CDR3 loop reads CASSPGTDGQPQHF. The CDR3 DNA follows: TGTGCCAGCAGCCCAGGGACAGACGGACAGCCCCAGCATTTT.

The chain carries TRBV5-1 and TRBJ1-1; no clear D gene. This CDR3 comprises 15 residues. V lost 0 bases and J lost 1, with 10 bases in between. In germline, CDR1 is SGHRS, CDR2 YFSETQ. The CDR3 region is CASSLAPAGNTEAFF. In DNA form, the CDR3 reads TGCGCCAGCAGCTTGGCCCCGGCGGGGAACACTGAAGCTTTCTTT.

V is TRBV20-1 and J is TRBJ1-2, with a possible D match to TRBD1 (5 bases). Trimming cost V 4 bases and J 8 bases, with 20 bases left between them. The V gene's germline CDR1 is DFQATT and CDR2 SNEGSKA (reference sequence). CDR3 length equals 14 residues. The chain's CDR3 is CSAIDIGEVGGYTF. The DNA for the CDR3 is TGCAGTGCTATTGATATAGGGGAGGTTGGAGGCTACACCTTC.

This clonotype came up many times. The gene calls are TRBV5-1 and TRBJ1-1; D gene unclear. The CDR3 runs 13 residues. Trimming removed 4 bases from V and 0 bases from J, with 7 bases in between. Germline V gene data show CDR1 as SGHRS and CDR2 as YFSETQ. The CDR3 DNA follows: TGCGCCAGCAGCCCGGACTTGAACACTGAAGCTTTCTTT. This encodes CASSPDLNTEAFF.

This clonotype has just a few counts. DNA for the CDR3: TGCAGTGCTTTCGGGCAGGACCATGAAAAACTGTTTTTT. Residues: CSAFGQDHEKLFF. The chain couples TRBV20-1 to TRBJ1-4; no clear D. Trimming shortened V by 5 bases and J by 6 bases, and 13 bases separated the two germline ends. This CDR3 comprises 13 residues. The germline V gene encodes CDR1 DFQATT and CDR2 SNEGSKA (reference sequence).

V is TRBV5-1 and J is TRBJ2-3; 10 nucleotides agree with TRBD1. Trimming cost V 4 bases and J 2 bases; bases outside gene matches: 16. The CDR3 is made up of 19 amino acids. The germline V gene has CDR1 SGHRS and CDR2 YFSETQ. The chain's CDR3 is CASSVGGQGTGAITDTQYF. Here the CDR3 DNA reads TGCGCCAGCAGCGTAGGGGGCCAGGGGACAGGGGCTATCACAGATACGCAGTATTTT.